A selection of T cell receptor beta chains follows, all from one sample in a study of blood T cell repertoires in COVID-19. Sequencing was performed with immunoSEQ multiplex PCR; in TCRdb, only in-frame clones are kept and a portion is missing. The repertoire holds under 200,000 clones, with roughly 84% as singletons. Sequenced sample: PBMCs or T cells enriched from blood (not recorded which). The receptors shown here come from a woman between 55 and 75 years old who had recovered from COVID-19. Both conserved end residues are part of each CDR3. D genes are given only for firm matches. The listing skips clone size in some rows; elsewhere it reads once, few, many or a size class.

v_gene	abundance	j_gene	d_gene	len	CDR3aa	CDR3nt
TRBV11-3	NA	TRBJ2-7	NA	15	CASSLDQSRSYEQYF	TGTGCCAGCAGCTTAGACCAATCCAGGTCCTACGAGCAGTACTTC
TRBV18	NA	TRBJ1-1	NA	15	CASSRQGSRNTEAFF	TGTGCCAGCTCACGCCAGGGTTCAAGGAACACTGAAGCTTTCTTT
TRBV19	NA	TRBJ1-5	NA	14	CASSIQASNQPQHF	TGTGCCAGTAGCATTCAGGCTAGCAATCAGCCCCAGCATTTT
TRBV10-2	few	TRBJ1-3	NA	15	CASSEIQGNGNTIYF	TGCGCCAGCAGTGAAATACAGGGTAACGGAAACACCATATATTTT
TRBV18	NA	TRBJ1-1	TRBD1	15	CASSPTTGGWTEAFF	TGTGCCAGCTCACCAACCACAGGGGGATGGACTGAAGCTTTCTTT
TRBV3-1/TRBV3-2	NA	TRBJ2-7	NA	13	CASSRGEFYEQYF	TGTGCCAGCAGCCGGGGGGAATTCTACGAGCAGTACTTC
TRBV5-5	NA	TRBJ1-2	TRBD1	15	CASSLEYRTGNGYTF	TGTGCCAGCAGCTTGGAGTACCGGACAGGGAATGGCTACACCTTC
TRBV3-1/TRBV3-2	NA	TRBJ2-3	TRBD2	14	CASSTGTTRDTQYF	TGTGCCAGCAGCACTGGGACTACCCGAGATACGCAGTATTTT
TRBV7-8	NA	TRBJ2-1	TRBD1	15	CASTATGAYTNEQFF	TGTGCCAGCACCGCTACAGGGGCTTACACCAATGAGCAGTTCTTC
TRBV2	NA	TRBJ2-3	TRBD2	15	CASSAAGGVPDTQYF	TGTGCCAGCAGCGCAGCGGGGGGGGTCCCAGATACGCAGTATTTT
TRBV6-5	NA	TRBJ1-3	NA	14	CASSGTLRGNTIYF	TGTGCCAGCAGCGGGACACTTCGGGGAAACACCATATATTTT
TRBV10-3	NA	TRBJ1-1	NA	12	CAISESGGRAFF	TGTGCCATCAGCGAGTCGGGAGGTAGGGCTTTCTTT
TRBV5-5	NA	TRBJ2-7	TRBD1	16	CASSLVGQDFSYEQYF	TGTGCCAGCAGCTTGGTGGGACAGGACTTCTCCTACGAGCAGTACTTC
TRBV12-3/TRBV12-4	NA	TRBJ1-6	TRBD1	13	CASSWTGGSPLHF	TGTGCCAGCAGTTGGACAGGGGGCTCACCCCTCCACTTT
TRBV30	once	TRBJ1-2	NA	11	CAYRPGVGYTF	TGTGCCTACCGCCCAGGGGTCGGCTACACCTTC
TRBV5-1	NA	TRBJ2-2	NA	15	CASSLQGPNTGELFF	TGCGCCAGCAGCTTGCAGGGCCCTAACACCGGGGAGCTGTTTTTT
TRBV4-1	NA	TRBJ1-5	NA	16	CASRGNSGDPYQPQHF	TGCGCCAGCAGGGGAAACTCAGGGGACCCCTATCAGCCCCAGCATTTT
TRBV3-1/TRBV3-2	once	TRBJ2-2	NA	14	CASSQARRTGELFF	TGTGCCAGCAGCCAAGCCAGAAGAACCGGGGAGCTGTTTTTT
TRBV6-1	NA	TRBJ2-7	NA	14	CASSEARGLVEQYF	TGTGCCAGCAGTGAAGCCCGGGGATTGGTCGAGCAGTACTTC
TRBV19	NA	TRBJ1-2	NA	14	CASSIAAEIYGYTF	TGTGCCAGTAGTATAGCGGCGGAAATCTATGGCTACACCTTC
TRBV5-1	once	TRBJ2-1	TRBD2	14	CASSMGLAENEQFF	TGCGCCAGCAGTATGGGACTAGCAGAAAATGAGCAGTTCTTC
TRBV5-5	NA	TRBJ2-1	TRBD2	16	CASRWGRGAGYNEQFF	TGTGCCAGCAGGTGGGGGCGGGGGGCCGGGTACAATGAGCAGTTCTTC
TRBV5-4	few	TRBJ1-1	TRBD1	13	CASSNTGGTEAFF	TGTGCCAGCAGTAACACAGGGGGCACTGAAGCTTTCTTT
TRBV19	NA	TRBJ2-3	TRBD2	12	CASSRGADTQYF	TGTGCCAGCTCCCGGGGGGCAGATACGCAGTATTTT
TRBV28	NA	TRBJ2-1	TRBD2	16	CASSLPGLASLNEQFF	TGTGCCAGCAGTCTCCCGGGACTAGCTTCCCTAAATGAGCAGTTCTTC
TRBV18	NA	TRBJ1-2	NA	13	CASSPDRNYGYTF	TGTGCCAGCTCACCAGACAGAAACTATGGCTACACCTTC
TRBV29-1	NA	TRBJ2-7	NA	14	CSVEFRQARNEQYF	TGCAGCGTTGAATTTCGACAGGCACGAAACGAGCAGTACTTC
TRBV27	NA	TRBJ2-1	NA	15	CASTGYGASYNEQFF	TGTGCCAGCACGGGTTATGGGGCTAGCTACAATGAGCAGTTCTTC
TRBV19	NA	TRBJ2-7	NA	15	CASSILGGSTYEQYF	TGTGCCAGTAGTATCCTAGGCGGATCAACCTACGAGCAGTACTTC
TRBV19	NA	TRBJ1-3	NA	15	CASSISGAEGNTIYF	TGTGCCAGTAGTATTTCAGGGGCCGAAGGAAACACCATATATTTT
TRBV5-1	NA	TRBJ2-1	NA	14	CASSHGQTYNEQFF	TGCGCCAGCAGCCACGGACAGACTTACAATGAGCAGTTCTTC
TRBV3-1/TRBV3-2	NA	TRBJ2-7	NA	14	CASSPGAGSYEQYF	TGTGCCAGCAGCCCTGGTGCGGGTTCCTACGAGCAGTACTTC
TRBV19	once	TRBJ1-4	NA	15	CASSIPRGVNEKLFF	TGTGCCAGTAGTATCCCGCGGGGAGTAAATGAAAAACTGTTTTTT
TRBV29-1	NA	TRBJ2-7	TRBD1	13	CSVVRGTDRGQYF	TGCAGCGTCGTACGGGGTACGGACAGGGGCCAGTACTTC
TRBV3-1/TRBV3-2	NA	TRBJ1-1	TRBD1	16	CASSQDYPGQGVEAFF	TGTGCCAGCAGCCAAGATTACCCCGGACAGGGGGTCGAAGCTTTCTTT
TRBV7-3	NA	TRBJ2-1	TRBD1	13	CASAYQGEDEQFF	TGTGCCAGCGCCTACCAGGGGGAAGATGAGCAGTTCTTC
TRBV7-2	NA	TRBJ1-3	TRBD1	16	CASSNRGPSSGNTIYF	TGTGCCAGCAGCAACAGGGGACCCAGCTCTGGAAACACCATATATTTT
TRBV3-1/TRBV3-2	NA	TRBJ1-4	NA	14	CASSLQGTNEKLFF	TGTGCCAGCAGCCTACAGGGTACTAATGAAAAACTGTTTTTT
TRBV10-3	NA	TRBJ2-3	NA	16	CAISESRRGSTDTQYF	TGTGCCATCAGTGAGTCTAGGAGGGGAAGCACAGATACGCAGTATTTT
TRBV7-9	NA	TRBJ2-2	TRBD2	18	CASSPLAGVPKNTGELFF	TGTGCCAGCAGTCCCCTAGCGGGAGTTCCCAAGAACACCGGGGAGCTGTTTTTT
TRBV2	NA	TRBJ2-2	TRBD1	15	CASSGLTGSTGELFF	TGTGCCAGCAGTGGGTTGACAGGGTCCACCGGGGAGCTGTTTTTT
TRBV11-2	NA	TRBJ1-4	TRBD1	13	CASSRGLSEKLFF	TGTGCCAGCAGCAGGGGGCTTAGTGAAAAACTGTTTTTT
TRBV5-1	NA	TRBJ2-1	NA	14	CASRQDFPYNEQFF	TGCGCCAGCAGGCAGGACTTCCCGTACAATGAGCAGTTCTTC
TRBV7-3	NA	TRBJ1-2	NA	14	CASSLNGQNYGYTF	TGTGCCAGCAGCTTGAATGGACAAAACTATGGCTACACCTTC
TRBV4-2	NA	TRBJ1-3	NA	16	CASSQEWASSGNTIYF	TGTGCCAGCAGCCAAGAATGGGCGAGCTCTGGAAACACCATATATTTT
TRBV19	once	TRBJ2-1	TRBD1	16	CASSSVRDRGRNEQFF	TGTGCCAGTTCCTCCGTTCGGGACAGGGGACGCAATGAGCAGTTCTTC
TRBV4-2	NA	TRBJ2-1	TRBD2	15	CASSQETSGRPPPFF	TGTGCCAGCAGCCAAGAGACTAGCGGGAGGCCCCCCCCGTTCTTC
TRBV5-1	NA	TRBJ2-2	TRBD2	16	CASSLEAGGNTGELFF	TGCGCCAGCAGCTTGGAAGCGGGAGGGAACACCGGGGAGCTGTTTTTT
TRBV28	NA	TRBJ1-4	NA	13	CASSLSGRGKLFF	TGTGCCAGCAGTTTGTCAGGGAGGGGGAAACTGTTTTTT
TRBV7-6	once	TRBJ2-3	TRBD2	17	CASSLVPSGVGTDTQYF	TGTGCCAGCAGCTTAGTGCCTAGCGGGGTAGGCACAGATACGCAGTATTTT
TRBV7-3	few	TRBJ2-3	TRBD1	14	CASSEGGGQDTQYF	TGTGCCAGCAGCGAAGGGGGCGGACAGGATACGCAGTATTTT
TRBV3-1/TRBV3-2	NA	TRBJ2-7	TRBD2	16	CASSQESAGGSYEQYF	TGTGCCAGCAGCCAAGAGTCGGCGGGGGGTTCCTACGAGCAGTACTTC
TRBV3-1/TRBV3-2	NA	TRBJ2-1	TRBD1	15	CASSQVSGGRNEQFF	TGTGCCAGCAGCCAAGTATCAGGGGGCAGGAATGAGCAGTTCTTC
TRBV4-1	NA	TRBJ2-2	NA	13	CASSPKTAGELFF	TGCGCCAGCAGCCCTAAAACCGCCGGGGAGCTGTTTTTT
TRBV28	NA	TRBJ1-2	NA	12	CASTPAGSGYTF	TGTGCCAGCACCCCTGCCGGGTCTGGCTACACCTTC
TRBV5-1	NA	TRBJ2-5	NA	13	CASSYGIQETQYF	TGCGCCAGCAGCTACGGTATTCAAGAGACCCAGTACTTC
TRBV21-1	few	TRBJ1-1	NA	15	CASSTHRGRETEAFF	TGTGCCAGCAGCACCCACAGGGGTAGAGAGACTGAAGCTTTCTTT
TRBV10-3	NA	TRBJ1-5	TRBD1	15	CAISESLTGNQPQHF	TGTGCCATCAGTGAGTCTCTGACAGGGAATCAGCCCCAGCATTTT
TRBV6-2/TRBV6-3	NA	TRBJ2-1	NA	15	CASTPLEGDLNEQFF	TGTGCCAGCACCCCACTAGAGGGGGATCTCAATGAGCAGTTCTTC
TRBV7-2	NA	TRBJ2-7	TRBD2	16	CASSLAASGSSGEQYF	TGTGCCAGCAGCTTAGCTGCTAGCGGGAGTTCAGGCGAGCAGTACTTC